This passage covers 18 T cell receptor delta chains from one sample sequenced in a study of gamma-delta chains in newborns, infants, children. TCRdb reapplied CATT to the reads. Counted here are over 3,000 delta-chain clones, over 9.5% occurring once; the ten biggest clones make up 11%. Sequenced material: blood. These TCRs come from a child who was a newborn, infant or young child, either healthy, febrile or measles-vaccinated (not recorded which).

For the J gene the call is TRDJ2; the V gene lacks a call. The CDR3 length is 15 residues. CDR3 in amino acids: CACAPLPTPTSHLFF. Written as DNA, the CDR3 is TGTGCCTGTGCCCCCCTGCCCACGCCGACCTCACACCTCTTCTTT.

This clone occurred a few times. A much more abundant neighbour one base away suggests this may be a read error. This sample also contains other DNA sequences that code for the same CDR3. The V call is TRDV2, the J call TRDJ1; D may be TRDD3 (5 bases). The CDR3 sequence is 13 residues long. Germline loops: CDR1 GEAIGNYY, CDR2 EKD. The CDR3 region has the DNA TGTGCCTGTGACACCGGGGGCCTCGATAAGCTCATCTTT. As protein: CACDTGGLDKLIF.

There are a few counts of this clone. V and J are TRDV2 and TRDJ1; 7 nucleotides align to TRDD3. The CDR3 extends over 14 amino acids. The germline V gene encodes CDR1 GEAIGNYY and CDR2 EKD. V shed 5 bases, J shed 3 bases, and the junction held 8 bases outside the gene matches. CDR3 sequence reads: CACATGGIPDKLIF. As DNA, the CDR3 is TGTGCCTGTGCCACGGGGGGGATCCCCGATAAACTCATCTTT.

This clone is labeled medium-sized. This same CDR3 is encoded by further DNA sequences in the sample. The chain employs TRDV2 and TRDJ3; D remains ambiguous. Trimming removed 1 base from V and 0 bases from J, with 12 bases in between. This CDR3 contains 18 residues. CDR1 GEAIGNYY and CDR2 EKD come from the germline V gene. The CDR3 DNA sequence: TGTGCCTGTGACACGGCGGGGCCCAGCTCCTGGGACACCCGACAGATGTTTTTC. Amino acid sequence: CACDTAGPSSWDTRQMFF.

For this clone: With a much larger clone just one base away, this may be a read error. The genes are TRDV2 and TRDJ3; 10 bases fit TRDD3. The germline V gene has CDR1 GEAIGNYY and CDR2 EKD. CDR3 length: 18 residues. The CDR3 region is CARDTLGDKPWDTRQMFF. As DNA, the CDR3 is TGTGCCCGTGACACCCTGGGGGATAAACCCTGGGACACCCGACAGATGTTTTTC.

This clone was observed a handful of times. A read error is the likely source, as a far larger clone sits one nucleotide away. Other DNA sequences within the sample encode an identical CDR3. The chain combines TRDV2 with TRDJ2; the match to TRDD3 covers 12 bases. Per germline, CDR1 GEAIGNYY and CDR2 EKD. This CDR3 contains 14 residues. The J segment lost 8 bases and the V segment lost 2 bases, leaving 2 bases of the junction unmatched. CDR3 sequence (DNA): TGTGCCTGTGACATACTGGGGGATACCGCACAACTCTTCTTT. Residues: CACDILGDTAQLFF.

This clone has a handful of counts. It may be a read error: a sequence one base away is much more abundant. The rearrangement uses TRDV2 and TRDJ3, with TRDD3 as a possible D gene (6 bases). V lost 0 bases and J lost 2, with 16 bases in between. CDR3 length equals 19 residues. Germline CDR1 and CDR2: GEAIGNYY and EKD. The CDR3 sequence: CACDTAGMRVPWDTRQMFF. The CDR3 DNA sequence: TGTGCCTGTGACACCGCGGGGATGCGCGTTCCCTGGGACACCCGACAGATGTTTTTC.

This clone counts as medium-sized. The chain employs TRDV2 and TRDJ3; 10 nucleotides match TRDD3. J lost 0 bases, V lost 3 bases, and 7 bases had no gene match. The germline CDR1 and CDR2 sequences are GEAIGNYY and EKD. There are 19 residues in the CDR3. Here the CDR3 DNA reads TGTGCCTGTGACTACTGGGGGATCCCTAGCTCCTGGGACACCCGACAGATGTTTTTC. It is translated as CACDYWGIPSSWDTRQMFF.

This clone was picked up a small number of times. The V call is TRDV2, the J call TRDJ3; 10 nucleotides line up with TRDD3. CDR3 size: 21 residues. V gave up 3 bases and J gave up 0 bases; unmatched junction bases: 13. Germline-derived CDR1 and CDR2 are GEAIGNYY and EKD. CDR3 in amino acids: CACDAAGYWGMSSWDTRQMFF. DNA of the CDR3: TGTGCCTGTGACGCCGCAGGGTACTGGGGGATGAGCTCCTGGGACACCCGACAGATGTTTTTC.

By share of the sample, this clone is large. The chain is built from TRDV2 and TRDJ1, with 9 bases matching TRDD3. J was trimmed by 3 bases and V by 1 base; bases with no gene match: 2. Germline-derived CDR1 and CDR2 are GEAIGNYY and EKD. The CDR3 covers 14 residues. The CDR3 loop is CACDTGGIPDKLIF. The DNA of the CDR3 is TGTGCCTGTGACACGGGGGGGATACCCGATAAACTCATCTTT.

The table lists this clone with a few counts. A much bigger clone sits one base away, suggesting this may be a read error. The chain combines TRDV2 with TRDJ3, with 9 bases that match TRDD3. The CDR3 is 18 amino acids. CDR1 is GEAIGNYY and CDR2 is EKD in the germline V gene. The CDR3 region is CACDTVLGDSWNTRQMFF. The CDR3 nucleotides read TGTGCCTGTGACACCGTACTGGGGGACTCCTGGAACACCCGACAGATGTTTTTC.

The assigned J gene is TRDJ3, but the V gene is uncalled; TRDD3 is the table's D call, not checked against the DNA. This CDR3 region has 19 residues. This CDR3 is CACATVLGDVSWDTRQMFF. As DNA, the CDR3 is TGTGCCTGTGCCACCGTCCTGGGGGACGTCTCCTGGGACACCCGACAGATGTTTTTC.

About this clone: Other nucleotide sequences from this sample produce the same CDR3. The chain uses TRDV2 and TRDJ3; 8 bases are a match to TRDD3. Because TCRdb records no J gene, it was assigned here through a match of the DNA to germline. V dropped 2 bases and J dropped 1; count of bases not matched to a gene: 6. Germline V lookup: CDR1 GEAIGNYY, CDR2 EKD. The CDR3 loop spans 18 amino acids. CDR3 in amino acids: CACDNTGGCSWDTRQMFF. The CDR3 nucleotides read TGTGCCTGTGACAATACTGGGGGGTGTTCCTGGGACACCCGACAGATGTTTTTC.

This clone is medium-sized. V is TRDV2 and J is TRDJ3, with 7 bases lining up with TRDD3. The CDR3 is 18 residues long. CDR1 and CDR2 (germline): GEAIGNYY, EKD. V gave up 0 bases and J gave up 2 bases; unmatched junction bases: 6. The CDR3 is CACDTAGYVTWDTRQMFF. In DNA, the CDR3 is TGTGCCTGTGACACCGCCGGATACGTCACCTGGGACACCCGACAGATGTTTTTC.

The sample holds a few counts of this clone. A single base separates this from a much larger clone, so it may be a read error. The same CDR3 also results from other DNA sequences found in this sample. This chain links TRDV2 with TRDJ1; 13 nucleotides agree with TRDD3. Germline V gene sequence: CDR1 GEAIGNYY, CDR2 EKD. The CDR3 is 16 residues long. CDR3 region: CACDTLGDTDTDKLIF. DNA of the CDR3: TGCGCCTGTGACACACTGGGGGATACGGACACCGATAAACTCATCTTT.

With regard to this clone: One junction end disagrees with the germline gene, perhaps due to a read error. The rearrangement links TRDV2 to TRDJ1, with 8 bases matching TRDD3. CDR3 size: 18 residues. The germline V gene has CDR1 GEAIGNYY and CDR2 EKD. This chain's CDR3 is CACDAKGNGGSRTDKLIF. In DNA form, the CDR3 reads TGCGCCTGTGACGCCAAAGGGAATGGGGGATCCAGAACCGATAAACTCATCTTT.

This clone was counted a few times. TCRdb lists the protein of a much larger clone for this DNA, which differs at residue 8, so this is likely a read error; the protein given here is translated from the DNA itself. The V call is TRDV2, the J call TRDJ1; D call uncertain. Trimming cost V 3 bases and J 3 bases, with 13 bases left between them. The length of the CDR3 is 14 residues. Germline V gives CDR1 GEAIGNYY, CDR2 EKD. Here the CDR3 DNA reads TGTGCCTGTGACGTGCTTATACTCGCCGATAAACTCATCTTT. Protein product: CACDVLILADKLIF.

The table lists this clone with a count of one. The junction and the germline gene differ at one end; a read error may be behind it. The chain recombines TRDV2 with TRDJ2; no clear D. Here the J gene was assigned by germline matching of the DNA, as TCRdb has none. The CDR3 length is 15 residues. Germline V gene data show CDR1 as GEAIGNYY and CDR2 as EKD. The CDR3 here is CACEKRVERTPQLFF. In DNA, the CDR3 is TGTGCCTGTGAGAAAAGAGTGGAGAGGACACCACAACTCTTCTTT.